This entry lists 8 T cell receptor beta chains sequenced from one sample in a study of T cell responses to AZD1222 COVID-19 vaccine (dated by TCRdb to the early 2020s). Sample time point, as interpreted from the label and publication: baseline before first vaccination. The sample's treatment or condition, from its label and the paper: meningococcal conjugate vaccine given as trial control. Library creation used the immunoSEQ multiplex PCR assay. The table was pulled from immuneACCESS by TCRdb, which kept in-frame rearrangements only. Such tables lose some clones; where checked, under half of the loss comes from unresolved V genes, and the rest has no known cause. A total of tens of thousands of clones appear in this sample, around nine tenths of them only once. The top ten constitute 4.5% to 5.5% of the sample. The starting material was peripheral blood, obtained on day 0 of MenACWY control vaccination. Receptors were obtained from an adult in good health.

The chain uses TRBV20-1 and TRBJ2-3; 10 bases are shared with TRBD1. CDR1 and CDR2 from the germline V gene are DFQATT and SNEGSKA (reference sequence). Germline trimming cut 6 bases from V and 9 bases from J; bases unmatched to any gene: 3. The CDR3 extends over 11 amino acids. The CDR3 loop reads CSALGQGTQYF. In DNA form, the CDR3 reads TGCAGTGCGTTGGGACAGGGGACGCAGTATTTT.

The genes are TRBV5-1 and TRBJ2-2; 7 bases line up with TRBD2. V lost 0 bases and J lost 6; bases outside the gene matches: 2. The germline V gene encodes CDR1 SGHRS and CDR2 YFSETQ. This CDR3 has 14 residues. The CDR3 loop reads CASSLAGGAGELFF. DNA of the CDR3: TGCGCCAGCAGCTTGGCGGGAGGCGCCGGGGAGCTGTTTTTT.

The J gene is TRBJ1-1, the V gene TRBV2; TRBD1 might be the D (5 bases). V lost 8 bases, J lost 5 bases, and 18 bases lay in between. The V gene's germline CDR1 is SNHLY and CDR2 FYNNEI. The CDR3 length is 14 residues. The CDR3 nucleotides are TGTGCCAGCGGACGGATGACGGGACGTACTGAAGCTTTCTTT. Protein: CASGRMTGRTEAFF.

The chain joins TRBV28 to TRBJ1-5; 9 bases map to TRBD1. The ends lost 5 bases at V and 5 bases at J; junction bases unmatched: 10. The germline CDR1 and CDR2 sequences are MDHEN and SYDVKM. The CDR3 runs to 16 residues. The CDR3 sequence is CASSTRQGGRDQPQHF. As DNA, the CDR3 is TGTGCCAGCAGTACTAGACAGGGGGGGAGGGATCAGCCCCAGCATTTT.

CDR3 in DNA: TGTGCCAGCAGCTCGACTAGGGCCGGGGATACGCAGTATTTT. This translates into CASSSTRAGDTQYF. The chain recombines TRBV7-9 with TRBJ2-3; D is perhaps TRBD2 (6 bases). The CDR3 length is 14 residues. Trimming took 4 bases from V and 6 from J, leaving 14 bases between them. Germline V gene lookup returns CDR1 SEHNR and CDR2 FQNEAQ (reference sequence).

The rearrangement uses TRBV6-1 and TRBJ2-3, with D possibly TRBD2 on 6 matching bases. Germline assignment: CDR1 MNHNS and CDR2 SASEGT. The ends were cut back, 1 base at V and 5 bases at J, with 7 bases in the middle. The CDR3 loop spans 13 amino acids. CDR3 bases: TGTGCCAGCAGTGAAGTGGGGGGAGATACGCAGTATTTT. Amino acid sequence: CASSEVGGDTQYF.

The CDR3: CASSQSGSGSAEDTQYF. CDR3 coding DNA: TGCGCCAGCAGCCAAAGCGGTAGCGGGAGCGCTGAGGATACGCAGTATTTT. The V and J genes are TRBV4-1 and TRBJ2-3; 9 positions match TRBD2. The CDR3 length is 17 residues. V shed 2 bases and J 6 bases; nucleotides not matched to a gene: 12. Germline CDR1 MGHRA, CDR2 YSYEKL.

The rearrangement links TRBV7-9 to TRBJ2-3, with D uncertain. CDR1 SEHNR and CDR2 FQNEAQ come from the germline V gene (reference sequence). V lost 5 bases and J lost 13, with 19 bases in between. The CDR3 contains 13 residues. CDR3 sequence (DNA): TGTGCCAGCAGCCCGAAAAACGAGGAACGAAAGTATTTT. Its translation: CASSPKNEERKYF.